Presented here are 6 T cell receptor beta chains from one specimen sequenced in a study of blood T cell repertoires in COVID-19 (dated by TCRdb to about 2020). Receptor libraries were prepared by the immunoSEQ multiplex PCR assay. TCRdb limited this immuneACCESS table to in-frame rearrangements with V and J called. A share of clones is missing; checked studies link under half to unresolved V genes, and the rest is unexplained. A total of approximately 190,000 clones appear in this sample, approximately 90% of them only once. The ten largest clonotypes hold 5% to 7.5% of the sample. Material for sequencing was peripheral blood. These receptors were taken from a woman in her forties who had recovered from COVID-19.

V is TRBV28 and J is TRBJ2-7; TRBD1 aligns across 7 bases. The CDR3 has 14 amino acids. The V gene end was trimmed by 2 bases and the J gene end by 4 bases; junction bases not matched to a gene: 5. Germline loops: CDR1 MDHEN, CDR2 SYDVKM. The CDR3 nucleotides read TGTGCCAGCAGTTTAGAGGGGGCTGGTTACGAGCAGTACTTC. It specifies CASSLEGAGYEQYF.

This rearrangement joins TRBV28 to TRBJ1-4, with D unclear. The CDR3 has 12 residues. Looked up from germline, CDR1 is MDHEN and CDR2 is SYDVKM. The germline V and J ends were trimmed by 7 bases and 8 bases, with 11 bases remaining between them. The CDR3: CASTNKWEKLFF. The CDR3 DNA sequence: TGTGCCAGCACCAACAAGTGGGAAAAACTGTTTTTT.

This clone turned up a few times. The genes are TRBV10-2 and TRBJ1-2; 8 bases are shared with TRBD1. The V gene end was trimmed by 3 bases and the J gene end by 5 bases; junction bases not matched to a gene: 5. The CDR3 sequence is 14 residues long. The germline gives CDR1 WSHSY, CDR2 SAAADI. The CDR3 protein is CASSDAGGGYGYTF. In DNA form, the CDR3 reads TGCGCCAGCAGTGATGCAGGGGGCGGGTATGGCTACACCTTC.

The gene calls are TRBV18 and TRBJ1-1, with a possible D match to TRBD1 (5 bases). The CDR3 spans 14 residues. V was pared by 2 bases and J by 2 bases, with 9 bases between. Germline-derived CDR1 and CDR2 are KGHSH and LQKENI. The CDR3 loop reads CASSPGAINTEAFF. In DNA, the CDR3 is TGTGCCAGCTCACCAGGGGCGATAAACACTGAAGCTTTCTTT.

The CDR3 bases are TGTGCCAGCAGAGACAGGGACAGTTCACCCCTCCACTTT. It translates to CASRDRDSSPLHF. The chain has TRBV25-1 and TRBJ1-6; 7 nucleotides agree with TRBD1. The J segment lost 9 bases and the V segment lost 6 bases, leaving 5 bases of the junction unmatched. CDR1 is MGHDK and CDR2 is SYGVNS in the germline V gene. This CDR3 is 13 amino acids long.

The chain carries TRBV13 and TRBJ1-4; 8 bases are a match to TRBD1. V lost 5 bases to trimming and J lost 11 bases; unmatched junction nucleotides: 10. Germline V gene lookup returns CDR1 PRHDT and CDR2 FYEKMQ (reference sequence). CDR3 length: 14 amino acids. The CDR3 sequence: CASSLTGTGGKLFF. In DNA form, the CDR3 reads TGTGCCAGCAGCCTAACCGGGACAGGAGGGAAACTGTTTTTT.